This section outlines one TCR beta chain sequence together with its context. Its antigen is unknown. The data derive from a study of monozygotic twins with inflammatory bowel disease. Study observations and caveats: In the analysis, different T cell subtypes could not be told apart.

Addition of UMIs with a 6-nucleotide sample barcode was achieved by template switching. TCRdb reanalyzed the 5' RACE reads and collapses them to one entry per CDR3 protein, without DNA. Listed are 400,000 or so distinct CDR3 sequences; 2% to 3% falls within the top ten. The sequence derives from a human donor with ulcerative colitis or Crohn's disease, or a healthy co-twin of an affected twin (not recorded which). Sequencing was performed on blood.

The CDR3 sequence is CASSLVGTAAVPGELFF. This rearrangement joins TRBV7-2 to TRBJ2-2; with no DNA, the TCRdb D assignment of TRBD2 cannot be verified. Looked up from germline, CDR1 is SGHTA and CDR2 is FQGNSA. The CDR3 extends over 17 amino acids. Looking up the rest from reference TRBV7-2 and TRBJ2-2 gives the full variable domain: GAGVSQSPSNKVTEKGKDVELRCDPISGHTALYWYRQSLGQGLEFLIYFQGNSAPDKSGLPSDRFSAERTGGSVSTLTIQRTQQEDSAVYLCASSLVGTAAVPGELFFGEGSRLTVL.